This is a list of T cell receptor beta chains from one sample in a study of blood T cell repertoires in COVID-19. Here immunoSEQ multiplex PCR was the method, and the copy in TCRdb shows in-frame clones only, minus some. In the table there are more than 35,000 clones, approximately 79% of which are singletons. What was sequenced was peripheral blood. Source of these receptors: a man aged 70 or older with acute or convalescent COVID-19. The CDR3 runs from the conserved cysteine through the conserved F or W. Each record gives: CDR3 DNA, CDR3 protein, D gene, clone size, V gene, J gene. The D gene is left open where the match is weak. Size tells how often a clone was seen (once, few, many) or the class of an expanded clone, and some rows leave it out.

DNA: TGTGCCAGCAGCTTGTGGAGTACCCCCTACGAGCAGTACTTC
CDR3: CASSLWSTPYEQYF
D: -
size: -
V: TRBV7-6
J: TRBJ2-7

DNA: TGTGCCAGCAGTTACCCCGAAACGGGGACTAGCGGGTTCCTGTACGAGCAGTACTTC
CDR3: CASSYPETGTSGFLYEQYF
D: TRBD2
size: -
V: TRBV6-2/TRBV6-3
J: TRBJ2-7

DNA: TGTGCCAGCAGCTTAGCAGCTGAGCAGTTCTTC
CDR3: CASSLAAEQFF
D: -
size: -
V: TRBV7-2
J: TRBJ2-1

DNA: TGCGCCAGCAGCTCCGGGGGGGAGACAGATACGCAGTATTTT
CDR3: CASSSGGETDTQYF
D: TRBD2
size: once
V: TRBV5-1
J: TRBJ2-3

DNA: TGTGCCACCCATGGACAGGGAACGTACGAGCAGTACTTC
CDR3: CATHGQGTYEQYF
D: TRBD1
size: -
V: TRBV10-3
J: TRBJ2-7

DNA: TGTGCCAGCAGCAGTGGACACCTGGTTGAAAAACTGTTTTTT
CDR3: CASSSGHLVEKLFF
D: -
size: -
V: TRBV21-1
J: TRBJ1-4

DNA: TGCAGCGTTGGAGGGGGGGACACAAGAGCTAACTATGGCTACACCTTC
CDR3: CSVGGGDTRANYGYTF
D: -
size: -
V: TRBV29-1
J: TRBJ1-2

DNA: TGCGCCAGCAGCCAGGAGACAGGGGGCTCACGAAAACTGTTTTTT
CDR3: CASSQETGGSRKLFF
D: TRBD1
size: -
V: TRBV4-3
J: TRBJ1-4

DNA: TGTGCCACCAGCAGTTGGGACAGGCCGAACACTGAAGCTTTCTTT
CDR3: CATSSWDRPNTEAFF
D: TRBD1
size: -
V: TRBV15
J: TRBJ1-1

DNA: TGTGCCAGCAGTGACCGCTGGTCGGGAGTAGGGACCGGGGAGCTGTTTTTT
CDR3: CASSDRWSGVGTGELFF
D: -
size: -
V: TRBV2
J: TRBJ2-2

DNA: TGTGCCAGCCGCTCGGGGGGCAATCAGCCCCAGCATTTT
CDR3: CASRSGGNQPQHF
D: -
size: -
V: TRBV28
J: TRBJ1-5

DNA: TGTGCCGGATCCCAGGATTACAATGAGCAGTTCTTC
CDR3: CAGSQDYNEQFF
D: -
size: -
V: TRBV6-6
J: TRBJ2-1

DNA: TGTGCCAGCAGCCCCGGGGCGGGAGGGGTCTACAATGAGCAGTTCTTC
CDR3: CASSPGAGGVYNEQFF
D: TRBD2
size: -
V: TRBV7-3
J: TRBJ2-1

DNA: TGCAGCGTAGCCACAGGGGTTTTAGAGCCCCAGCATTTT
CDR3: CSVATGVLEPQHF
D: TRBD1
size: -
V: TRBV29-1
J: TRBJ1-5

DNA: TGCAGTGCTGTCGACAGTGAAGCTTTCTTT
CDR3: CSAVDSEAFF
D: -
size: -
V: TRBV20-1
J: TRBJ1-1

DNA: TGTGCCAGCTCAACACTAACAGGGGGCGATGGCTACACCTTC
CDR3: CASSTLTGGDGYTF
D: TRBD1
size: few
V: TRBV18
J: TRBJ1-2

DNA: TGTGCCAGCAGCTTTCGGAATGAGCAGTTCTTC
CDR3: CASSFRNEQFF
D: -
size: -
V: TRBV7-2
J: TRBJ2-1

DNA: TGCGCCAGCAGTGAGTCGGCTAGCGGGAGCCGGAACATTCAGTACTTC
CDR3: CASSESASGSRNIQYF
D: TRBD2
size: -
V: TRBV10-2
J: TRBJ2-4

DNA: TGTGCCAGCTCACCAGGCAGGAACCCCTACGAGCAGTACTTC
CDR3: CASSPGRNPYEQYF
D: -
size: once
V: TRBV18
J: TRBJ2-7

DNA: TGTGCCAGCAGCTTTAGCGGGAGGGCCTACGAGCAGTACTTC
CDR3: CASSFSGRAYEQYF
D: TRBD2
size: once
V: TRBV11-3
J: TRBJ2-7

DNA: TGTGCCAGCAGCCGTTCAGGGGGCGACACCGGGGAGCTGTTTTTT
CDR3: CASSRSGGDTGELFF
D: TRBD1
size: -
V: TRBV9
J: TRBJ2-2

DNA: TGTGCCAGCAGTTTATTAGGCACAGATACGCAGTATTTT
CDR3: CASSLLGTDTQYF
D: -
size: -
V: TRBV27
J: TRBJ2-3

DNA: TGTGCCAGCAGCCAGACCCGGCAGTTGGGACAGGGTAATGAAAAACTGTTTTTT
CDR3: CASSQTRQLGQGNEKLFF
D: TRBD1
size: -
V: TRBV4-2
J: TRBJ1-4

DNA: TGTGCCATCAGAACAACAGGGGGCACTGAAGCTTTCTTT
CDR3: CAIRTTGGTEAFF
D: TRBD1
size: -
V: TRBV10-3
J: TRBJ1-1

DNA: TGCGCCAGCAGCCAGGGTCCGGGCACCTTGAACACTGAAGCTTTCTTT
CDR3: CASSQGPGTLNTEAFF
D: -
size: -
V: TRBV5-1
J: TRBJ1-1

DNA: TGTGCCAGCAGCCAGTGGGTCGGGACTAGCGGGAGGGCCACTGTCGTGCAGTACTTC
CDR3: CASSQWVGTSGRATVVQYF
D: TRBD2
size: -
V: TRBV4-2
J: TRBJ2-7